These 25 T cell receptor beta chains originate from one sample sequenced in a study of cytomegalovirus exposure and HLA in healthy donors. PCR amplification relied on 60 Vbeta primers (plus 13 Jbeta primers). The data were produced by immunoSEQ multiplex PCR, yet TCRdb's version contains in-frame clones alone and is incomplete. This sample has 150,000 to 200,000 clones, with around 68% found just once. Specimen: PBMCs. All receptors derive from a man over 45 in good health and CMV-seronegative.

The gene calls are TRBV19 and TRBJ2-5; the match to TRBD2 covers 7 bases. Germline V lookup: CDR1 LNHDA, CDR2 SQIVND (reference sequence). The CDR3 extends over 17 amino acids. V trimming: 5 bases; J trimming: 2 bases; junction bases outside the gene matches: 14. The CDR3 here is CASSVRAPTRGQETQYF. CDR3 in DNA: TGTGCCAGTAGTGTAAGAGCGCCCACGCGGGGGCAAGAGACCCAGTACTTC.

This clone was observed a few times. The genes are TRBV6-5 and TRBJ1-1; no reliable D call. V was shortened by 7 bases and J by 6 bases, with 18 bases between the two germline ends. Germline loops: CDR1 MNHEY, CDR2 SVGAGI. CDR3 length: 14 residues. The CDR3 nucleotides read TGTGCCAGCACCAAACAGCGGGATGCAGCTGAAGCTTTCTTT. Its translation is CASTKQRDAAEAFF.

A single count supports this clone. The chain recombines TRBV5-6 with TRBJ2-2; 9 bases fit TRBD1. V lost 0 bases to trimming and J lost 5 bases; unmatched junction nucleotides: 2. Per germline, CDR1 SGHDT and CDR2 YYEEEE. The CDR3 runs to 15 residues. The CDR3 region is CASSLGDRDTGELFF. In DNA form, the CDR3 reads TGTGCCAGCAGCTTGGGGGACAGGGATACCGGGGAGCTGTTTTTT.

The CDR3 coding sequence is TGTGCCAGCAGCCTGGGGACTAGCGGGGGGTACCAAGAGACCCAGTACTTC. Translating gives CASSLGTSGGYQETQYF. The genes are TRBV27 and TRBJ2-5, with 15 bases fitting TRBD2. The trim removed 6 bases at V and 0 bases at J, leaving 5 bases unmatched. Germline V gives CDR1 MNHEY, CDR2 SMNVEV (reference sequence). The CDR3 runs 17 residues.

V is TRBV29-1 and J is TRBJ1-5; tentatively, D is TRBD1 (5 bases). With 4 bases removed from V and 5 bases from J, the gap between germline ends came to 9 bases. CDR1 and CDR2 (germline): SQVTM, ANQGSEA. CDR3 length: 12 amino acids. As DNA, the CDR3 is TGCAGCGTTGGCCAGACAGATCAGCCCCAGCATTTT. It codes for CSVGQTDQPQHF.

The V and J genes are TRBV25-1 and TRBJ1-2; D is ambiguous. Per the germline V gene, CDR1 is MGHDK and CDR2 is SYGVNS. V was cut by 2 bases and J by 0 bases, with 13 bases left in between. The CDR3 is 16 residues long. CDR3 coding DNA: TGTGCCAGCAGTGAAAGTGGGCAGACCTCTAACTATGGCTACACCTTC. This gives the protein CASSESGQTSNYGYTF.

Details on this clone: This sample includes further DNA sequences coding for the same CDR3. The V and J genes are TRBV5-1 and TRBJ1-1; 9 positions match TRBD1. The ends lost 0 bases at V and 2 bases at J; junction bases unmatched: 2. The CDR3 is 15 amino acids. CDR1 is SGHRS and CDR2 is YFSETQ in the germline V gene. CDR3 nucleotides: TGCGCCAGCAGCTTGGGGGGACAGGGAAACACTGAAGCTTTCTTT. As protein: CASSLGGQGNTEAFF.

This chain connects TRBV23-1 to TRBJ1-1; possibly TRBD1 for D (5 bases). TRBV23-1 is labeled an ORF, and its function is uncertain. Trimming removed 0 bases from V and 1 base from J, with 12 bases in between. The CDR3 is made up of 16 amino acids. CDR3 DNA: TGCGCCAGCAGTCAATCGTGGTGGGACTCGAACACTGAAGCTTTCTTT. Amino acids: CASSQSWWDSNTEAFF.

The J gene is TRBJ1-3, the V gene TRBV11-2, with a tentative D call TRBD1 (5 bases). Germline assignment: CDR1 SGHAT and CDR2 FQNNGV. Trimming stripped 1 base from V and 8 bases from J, with 12 bases between. The CDR3 spans 14 residues. In DNA form, the CDR3 reads TGTGCCAGCAGCTTAGTTCCTCAGGGATACACCATATATTTT. Amino acids: CASSLVPQGYTIYF.

This clone was counted only a few times. V usage is TRBV7-9 and J usage is TRBJ1-5; D ambiguous. CDR1 and CDR2 from the germline V gene are SEHNR and FQNEAQ (reference sequence). The ends were cut back, 1 base at V and 4 bases at J, with 5 bases in the middle. The CDR3 runs 13 residues. CDR3 protein: CASSLGANQPQHF. In DNA, the CDR3 is TGTGCCAGCAGCTTAGGGGCGAATCAGCCCCAGCATTTT.

This clone was detected a few times. The chain links TRBV10-3 to TRBJ1-5; TRBD1 is a possible D gene (5 bases). V was cut by 4 bases and J by 0 bases, with 7 bases left in between. From germline, CDR1 is ENHRY and CDR2 SYGVKD. This CDR3 has 14 amino acids. CDR3 sequence: CAISAQGSNQPQHF. The CDR3 DNA reads as TGTGCCATCAGTGCTCAGGGTAGCAATCAGCCCCAGCATTTT.

V usage is TRBV15 and J usage is TRBJ1-1; D remains unclear. This CDR3 has 15 residues. Germline assignment: CDR1 LNHNV and CDR2 YYDKDF (reference sequence). The ends were cut back, 3 bases at V and 1 base at J, with 12 bases in the middle. This CDR3 reads CATSSKSLSNTEAFF. The CDR3 DNA reads as TGTGCCACCAGCAGTAAAAGCCTCTCGAACACTGAAGCTTTCTTT.

This clone occurred a few times. The chain has TRBV2 and TRBJ1-2; TRBD1 matches at 7 bases. Germline CDR1 SNHLY, CDR2 FYNNEI. There are 15 residues in the CDR3. V shed 6 bases, J shed 4 bases, and the junction held 11 bases outside the gene matches. CDR3 sequence reads: CASRAEGAAGYGYTF. CDR3 in DNA: TGTGCCAGCAGGGCTGAGGGGGCCGCCGGCTATGGCTACACCTTC.

This chain connects TRBV6-1 to TRBJ2-1; D unresolved. Germline-derived CDR1 and CDR2 are MNHNS and SASEGT. The CDR3 has 13 residues. V dropped 6 bases and J dropped 0 bases, with 6 bases sitting between them. CDR3 DNA sequence: TGTGCCAGCAGGTTTAGCTCCTACAATGAGCAGTTCTTC. This codes for CASRFSSYNEQFF.

This clone was recorded a few times. This sequence joins TRBV6-5 and TRBJ2-5; possibly TRBD2 for D (6 bases). Germline lookup yields CDR1 MNHEY and CDR2 SVGAGI. V dropped 2 bases and J dropped 3 bases, with 10 bases sitting between them. This CDR3 spans 14 amino acids. Here the CDR3 reads CASSYTRGEETQYF. The CDR3 DNA reads TGTGCCAGCAGTTACACCCGCGGGGAAGAGACCCAGTACTTC.

The chain uses TRBV10-3 and TRBJ2-3, with TRBD2 matching 9 bases. V was clipped by 6 bases and J by 0 bases; unmatched bases: 4. This CDR3 has 15 residues. CDR1 is ENHRY and CDR2 is SYGVKD in the germline V gene. CDR3 loop: CAIRALAGSTDTQYF. Here the CDR3 DNA reads TGTGCCATCAGGGCGCTAGCGGGGAGCACAGATACGCAGTATTTT.

The CDR3 here is CSVDRAGRAGEQYF. The CDR3 DNA is TGCAGCGTTGACCGGGCGGGGCGAGCAGGCGAGCAGTACTTC. The chain links TRBV29-1 to TRBJ2-7; D possibly corresponds to TRBD2 (6 bases). CDR3 length: 14 amino acids. V was pared by 3 bases and J by 6 bases, with 18 bases between. The germline V gene has CDR1 SQVTM and CDR2 ANQGSEA.

The chain links TRBV10-3 to TRBJ1-5; D is unresolved. Germline V gene lookup returns CDR1 ENHRY and CDR2 SYGVKD. This CDR3 has 15 amino acids. V was trimmed by 2 bases and J by 0 bases, leaving 8 bases between them. The CDR3 loop is CAISEGPSSNQPQHF. For the CDR3, the DNA is TGTGCCATCAGTGAGGGGCCAAGTAGCAATCAGCCCCAGCATTTT.

The J gene is TRBJ1-4, the V gene TRBV2; maybe TRBD1 (6 bases). This CDR3 region has 15 residues. V shed 2 bases and J shed 2 bases, with 9 bases lying between them. Germline CDR1 SNHLY, CDR2 FYNNEI. The CDR3 loop is CASSETGLTNEKLFF. For the CDR3, the DNA is TGTGCCAGCAGTGAAACAGGGCTGACTAATGAAAAACTGTTTTTT.

In DNA, the CDR3 is TGTGCCAGCAGCTTGGAATGGGGGCCCCTTTTGGATACGCAGTATTTT. It is translated as CASSLEWGPLLDTQYF. V and J are TRBV5-8 and TRBJ2-3; tentatively, D is TRBD1 (6 bases). V lost 0 bases and J lost 6, with 17 bases in between. The CDR3 has 16 residues. Germline CDR1 and CDR2: SGHTS and YDEGEE.

This clone was seen more than once but under ten times. This chain joins TRBV5-1 and TRBJ2-1; no definite D call. The V gene's germline CDR1 is SGHRS and CDR2 YFSETQ. The V gene lost 9 bases and the J gene lost 0 bases, with 13 bases spanning the gap. CDR3 length: 14 residues. Here the CDR3 DNA reads TGCGCCACCTCTCGGGTGAGCTCCTACAATGAGCAGTTCTTC. It is translated as CATSRVSSYNEQFF.

This clone was found a few times. The chain recombines TRBV18 with TRBJ2-3, with TRBD2 identical over 10 bases. The CDR3 sequence is 15 residues long. With V trimmed by 5 bases and J by 1 base, 3 bases remained unmatched. Germline V CDR1 and CDR2: KGHSH, LQKENI. The chain's CDR3 is CASSGLADRTDTQYF. CDR3 bases: TGTGCCAGCTCAGGACTAGCGGATCGCACAGATACGCAGTATTTT.

Of note for this clone: At one end, the junction sequence differs from germline, possibly due to a read error. The chain is built from TRBV6-5 and TRBJ2-7, with 9 bases matching TRBD1. This CDR3 is built from 11 residues. Per germline, CDR1 MNHEY and CDR2 SVGAGI. CDR3 bases: TGTGCCAGCAGTGGACAGGGGCGATCTAACTTC. The encoded protein is CASSGQGRSNF.

CDR3 bases: TGTGCCAGTAGTATTATGCGAGACGGGGGTATGAACACTGAAGCTTTCTTT. Its translation is CASSIMRDGGMNTEAFF. This rearrangement joins TRBV19 to TRBJ1-1; D may be TRBD1 (5 bases). The CDR3 consists of 17 residues. V was pared by 3 bases and J by 0 bases, with 17 bases between. The germline CDR1 and CDR2 sequences are LNHDA and SQIVND (reference sequence).

The V call is TRBV7-9, the J call TRBJ1-3; 8 bases line up with TRBD1. Germline V gene sequence: CDR1 SEHNR, CDR2 FQNEAQ (reference sequence). V shed 5 bases, J shed 8 bases, and the junction held 11 bases outside the gene matches. This CDR3 contains 15 residues. The CDR3 here is CASSLAGGRRHTIYF. In DNA, the CDR3 is TGTGCCAGCAGCCTTGCAGGGGGCAGGAGGCACACCATATATTTT.